The 31 T cell receptor beta chains below all came from one sample that was sequenced in a study of T cells after posttransplantation cyclophosphamide. Data came from immunoSEQ multiplex PCR; TCRdb stores just in-frame clones and leaves some out. The sample presents under 25,000 clones, none singletons. Material: PBMCs. The receptors here all came from a woman aged 60-70 years in good health, CMV-negative, and a related stem cell transplant donor.

This clone was seen ten or more times. Here the CDR3 reads CASSVDILNEQFF. The CDR3 region has the DNA TGTGCCAGCAGTGTCGACATATTGAATGAGCAGTTCTTC. V usage is TRBV6-1 and J usage is TRBJ2-1; D call uncertain. Germline CDR1 is MNHNS and CDR2 is SASEGT. CDR3 length: 13 residues. V lost 4 bases and J 7 bases, leaving 11 bases between the germline ends.

This clone occurred many times. The chain couples TRBV4-2 to TRBJ2-7; TRBD2 aligns across 9 bases. The germline V gene encodes CDR1 LGHNA and CDR2 YNFKEQ. Trimming took 0 bases from V and 1 from J; bases not matched to a gene: 4. The CDR3 is 16 residues long. The CDR3 loop reads CASSQDSTSGSYEQYF. The CDR3 DNA reads as TGTGCCAGCAGCCAAGATAGTACTAGCGGGTCCTACGAGCAGTACTTC.

Ten or more counts support this clone. The CDR3 is CASSQDSVYGYTF. The CDR3 nucleotides are TGTGCCAGCAGCCAAGATAGTGTTTATGGCTACACCTTC. V gene TRBV4-2 combines with J gene TRBJ1-2; the D is unclear. Germline V lookup: CDR1 LGHNA, CDR2 YNFKEQ. V was pared by 0 bases and J by 5 bases, with 7 bases between. This CDR3 is built from 13 residues.

This clone has at least ten counts. The rearrangement uses TRBV7-9 and TRBJ2-3, with 8 bases fitting TRBD2. The V gene's germline CDR1 is SEHNR and CDR2 FQNEAQ (reference sequence). With 5 bases clipped from V and 6 bases from J, the junction kept 7 bases outside the gene matches. The CDR3 runs to 14 residues. Here the CDR3 reads CASSLGGGMDTQYF. CDR3 DNA sequence: TGTGCCAGCAGCCTAGGCGGGGGGATGGATACGCAGTATTTT.

The rearrangement uses TRBV7-2 and TRBJ1-1, with a weak D call TRBD1 (6 bases). Trimming stripped 3 bases from V and 4 bases from J, with 9 bases between. CDR3 length: 13 residues. Germline V CDR1 and CDR2: SGHTA, FQGNSA. Here the CDR3 reads CASSFGGATEAFF. Written as DNA, the CDR3 is TGTGCCAGCAGCTTTGGGGGGGCCACTGAAGCTTTCTTT.

This clone was counted ten times or more. The rearrangement uses TRBV5-1 and TRBJ1-2; D remains unclear. Germline lookup yields CDR1 SGHRS and CDR2 YFSETQ. Trimming shortened V by 1 base and J by 5 bases, and 6 bases separated the two germline ends. This CDR3 is built from 12 residues. CDR3 nucleotide sequence: TGCGCCAGCAGCTTGCCGGGTTATGGCTACACCTTC. Translated: CASSLPGYGYTF.

This clone has a count of ten or more. This chain connects TRBV9 to TRBJ2-7, with TRBD2 identical over 7 bases. The CDR3 has 14 residues. The V segment lost 4 bases and the J segment 2 bases; nucleotides outside the gene matches: 6. Germline V lookup: CDR1 SGDLS, CDR2 YYNGEE. The CDR3 DNA reads TGTGCCAGCAGCTTCCGGGACTATACCTACGAGCAGTACTTC. This gives the protein CASSFRDYTYEQYF.

Many counts were recorded for this clone. V usage is TRBV19 and J usage is TRBJ2-3; TRBD2 matches 8 bases. Germline CDR1 and CDR2: LNHDA and SQIVND (reference sequence). With 5 bases clipped from V and 1 base from J, the junction kept 8 bases outside the gene matches. This CDR3 is built from 16 residues. The CDR3 DNA is TGTGCCAGTAGTCCACGCGGAGCGGGGGGCACAGATACGCAGTATTTT. Translated: CASSPRGAGGTDTQYF.

This clone came up a few times. This chain links TRBV6-6 with TRBJ2-2; D might be TRBD1 (6 bases). CDR3 length equals 14 residues. Germline loops: CDR1 MNHNY, CDR2 SVGAGI (reference sequence). The V end lost 7 bases, the J end lost 6 bases, and 15 bases lay between the germline ends. The CDR3, as DNA: TGTGCCAGCACCGAGGGCAGGGGTCCCGGGGAGCTGTTTTTT. As protein: CASTEGRGPGELFF.

This clone appeared many times. The genes are TRBV28 and TRBJ1-2, with D possibly being TRBD1 (6 bases). CDR3 length: 15 residues. Germline V lookup: CDR1 MDHEN, CDR2 SYDVKM. Trimming shortened V by 2 bases and J by 4 bases, and 14 bases separated the two germline ends. In nucleotides, the CDR3 is TGTGCCAGCAGTTTAGGGAGGGGGGTAGGCTATGGCTACACCTTC. Translated, it gives CASSLGRGVGYGYTF.

At least ten counts were recorded for this clone. DNA for the CDR3: TGTGCCAGCAGCTCGGGGACAGGACGAGCTTTCTTT. Translated: CASSSGTGRAFF. V and J are TRBV5-6 and TRBJ1-1, with TRBD1 identical over 8 bases. Germline V gene data show CDR1 as SGHDT and CDR2 as YYEEEE. J was trimmed by 10 bases and V by 3 bases; bases with no gene match: 5. This CDR3 region has 12 residues.

This clone was detected ten times or more. The J gene is TRBJ1-5, the V gene TRBV19, with TRBD1 as a possible D gene (6 bases). CDR3 length: 15 residues. Germline V gene sequence: CDR1 LNHDA, CDR2 SQIVND (reference sequence). V lost 1 base to trimming and J lost 4 bases, with 11 bases between them. The DNA for the CDR3 is TGTGCCAGTAGTATAGGAGGGACACAAAATCAGCCCCAGCATTTT. It is translated as CASSIGGTQNQPQHF.

This clone was counted at least ten times. This chain links TRBV5-1 with TRBJ1-3; 9 bases agree with TRBD1. Germline V gives CDR1 SGHRS, CDR2 YFSETQ. With V trimmed by 0 bases and J by 2 bases, 0 bases remained unmatched. The CDR3 is 15 amino acids. The CDR3 region is CASSLGQGAGNTIYF. For the CDR3, the DNA is TGCGCCAGCAGCTTGGGACAGGGGGCTGGAAACACCATATATTTT. Drawing the rest from reference TRBV5-1 and TRBJ1-3, the complete variable domain is KAGVTQTPRYLIKTRGQQVTLSCSPISGHRSVSWYQQTPGQGLQFLFEYFSETQRNKGNFPGRFSGRQFSNSRSEMNVSTLELGDSALYLCASSLGQGAGNTIYFGEGSWLTVV.

This clone occurred many times. The chain is built from TRBV6-1 and TRBJ2-7, with D tentatively TRBD1 (5 bases). Germline CDR1 is MNHNS and CDR2 is SASEGT. The length of the CDR3 is 15 residues. Trimming shortened V by 3 bases and J by 2 bases, and 14 bases separated the two germline ends. The CDR3 DNA follows: TGTGCCAGCAGTGAGGGCAGGGATCCTCCCTACGAGCAGTACTTC. Protein: CASSEGRDPPYEQYF.

This clone was detected many times. J is TRBJ2-2 and V is TRBV9; 10 nucleotides match TRBD2. This CDR3 contains 16 residues. Germline CDR1 reads SGDLS; CDR2 reads YYNGEE. Trimming cost V 1 base and J 4 bases; bases outside gene matches: 4. The CDR3 DNA follows: TGTGCCAGCAGCGTACTAGCGGGAGTTGTCACCGGGGAGCTGTTTTTT. It specifies CASSVLAGVVTGELFF.

The V and J genes are TRBV19 and TRBJ2-5; no reliable D call. The DNA end is a closer match to TRBJ2-7, so the J assignment may be wrong. Germline-derived CDR1 and CDR2 are LNHDA and SQIVND (reference sequence). The CDR3 loop spans 11 amino acids. CDR3 sequence: CASSLLGEQYF. The CDR3 DNA reads TGTGCCAGTAGCCTGCTGGGCGAGCAGTACTTC.

This clone was detected many times. V and J are TRBV7-3 and TRBJ2-2, with TRBD1 matching 9 bases. The CDR3 is made up of 16 amino acids. The junction had 8 bases not matched to a gene; V was cut back by 5 bases and J by 4 bases. CDR1 SGHTA and CDR2 FQGTGA come from the germline V gene. In DNA form, the CDR3 reads TGTGCCAGCAGCCTCTCCGGGACAGGGAGCACCGGGGAGCTGTTTTTT. It is translated as CASSLSGTGSTGELFF.

This clone was counted ten times or more. This chain connects TRBV4-2 to TRBJ2-3; TRBD2 matches at 9 bases. J gave up 6 bases and V 0 bases, and 10 bases lay outside the gene matches. CDR1 is LGHNA and CDR2 is YNFKEQ in the germline V gene. The CDR3 has 17 amino acids. The CDR3 region has the DNA TGTGCCAGCAGCCAAGATACGGCGGGGGGGAGAATGGATACGCAGTATTTT. Translating it yields CASSQDTAGGRMDTQYF.

This clone was recorded at least ten times. The chain employs TRBV28 and TRBJ2-7; possibly TRBD2 for D (5 bases). Trimming shortened V by 8 bases and J by 3 bases, and 11 bases separated the two germline ends. Germline values: CDR1 MDHEN, CDR2 SYDVKM. The CDR3 sequence is 12 residues long. CDR3 in DNA: TGTGCCAGCTCCGGGAATTACTACGAGCAGTACGTC. This sequence encodes CASSGNYYEQYV.

Ten or more counts support this clone. This chain links TRBV18 with TRBJ2-4; D unresolved. V was trimmed by 3 bases and J by 0 bases, leaving 9 bases between them. Germline assignment: CDR1 KGHSH and CDR2 LQKENI. The CDR3 is 15 amino acids. CDR3 in amino acids: CASSPERLAKNIQYF. DNA for the CDR3: TGTGCCAGCTCACCGGAGAGGCTAGCCAAAAACATTCAGTACTTC.

This clone was counted ten times or more. V is TRBV6-5 and J is TRBJ1-4; no reliable D call. This CDR3 is built from 11 residues. V lost 5 bases and J 10 bases, leaving 8 bases between the germline ends. Germline lookup yields CDR1 MNHEY and CDR2 SVGAGI. The CDR3 here is CASSTGGKLFF. CDR3 in DNA: TGTGCCAGCAGTACGGGTGGAAAACTGTTTTTT.

This clone was observed a few times. The chain uses TRBV9 and TRBJ2-1; TRBD2 matches 11 bases. J was trimmed by 8 bases and V by 0 bases; bases with no gene match: 10. The CDR3 has 17 amino acids. Per germline, CDR1 SGDLS and CDR2 YYNGEE. The CDR3 DNA is TGTGCCAGCAGCGTAGGTAGCGGGAGGGCCGGGTTGGATGAGCAGTTCTTC. Encoded protein: CASSVGSGRAGLDEQFF.

Ten or more counts support this clone. The rearrangement uses TRBV2 and TRBJ2-2; D is possibly TRBD1 (6 bases). Per the germline V gene, CDR1 is SNHLY and CDR2 is FYNNEI. The V gene lost 4 bases and the J gene lost 0 bases, with 12 bases spanning the gap. This CDR3 region has 16 residues. The CDR3 bases are TGTGCCAGCAGTGGTCCGACAGGTCCGAACACCGGGGAGCTGTTTTTT. It translates to CASSGPTGPNTGELFF.

This clone was seen at least ten times. V and J are TRBV19 and TRBJ2-3, with D possibly matching TRBD1 (6 bases). The germline CDR1 and CDR2 sequences are LNHDA and SQIVND (reference sequence). Trimming left V 1 base short and J 3 bases short, with 14 bases between. The CDR3 runs 16 residues. Here the CDR3 reads CASSIGRMGATDTQYF. CDR3 DNA sequence: TGTGCCAGTAGTATAGGCCGCATGGGGGCTACAGATACGCAGTATTTT. The whole variable domain, filled in from reference TRBV19 and TRBJ2-3, reads DGGITQSPKYLFRKEGQNVTLSCEQNLNHDAMYWYRQDPGQGLRLIYYSQIVNDFQKGDIAEGYSVSREKKESFPLTVTSAQKNPTAFYLCASSIGRMGATDTQYFGPGTRLTVL.

This clone occurred many times. The chain couples TRBV19 to TRBJ2-2; a weak D match, TRBD1 (6 bases). Per germline, CDR1 LNHDA and CDR2 SQIVND (reference sequence). The ends were cut back, 6 bases at V and 5 bases at J, with 13 bases in the middle. This CDR3 is 14 amino acids long. The CDR3 loop reads CASSTGTPTGELFF. The CDR3 DNA reads as TGTGCCAGTAGCACCGGGACACCTACCGGGGAGCTGTTTTTT.

This clone was counted only a few times. The J gene is TRBJ2-2, the V gene TRBV9; 7 nucleotides match TRBD1. Unmatched junction bases numbered 3, after V lost 0 bases and J lost 4 bases. CDR3 length: 15 residues. The germline gives CDR1 SGDLS, CDR2 YYNGEE. The CDR3 loop reads CASSVETGFTGELFF. The DNA of the CDR3 is TGTGCCAGCAGCGTAGAGACAGGGTTCACCGGGGAGCTGTTTTTT.

The rearrangement joins TRBV28 to TRBJ1-4, with a possible D match to TRBD1 (5 bases). The CDR3 sequence is 14 residues long. The ends were cut back, 4 bases at V and 3 bases at J, with 9 bases in the middle. Germline V gene sequence: CDR1 MDHEN, CDR2 SYDVKM. CDR3 in DNA: TGTGCCAGCAGTTCCAGGGAGGCTAATGAAAAACTGTTTTTT. As protein: CASSSREANEKLFF.

This clone was counted a few times. A junction boundary mismatches the germline segment, possibly from a read error. The chain links TRBV7-7 to TRBJ2-5; D might be TRBD1 (6 bases). Germline lookup yields CDR1 SSHAT and CDR2 FNYEAQ (reference sequence). The CDR3 sequence is 15 residues long. CDR3 in DNA: TGTGCTAGCAGCTTAGGGCGGACAGTACAAGAGACCCAGTACTTC. It codes for CASSLGRTVQETQYF. Using reference TRBV7-7 and TRBJ2-5 for the parts outside the CDR3, the full variable domain is GAGVSQSPRYKVTKRGQDVTLRCDPISSHATLYWYQQALGQGPEFLTYFNYEAQPDKSGLPSDRFSAERPEGSISTLTIQRTEQRDSAMYRCASSLGRTVQETQYFGPGTRLLVL.

This clone showed up many times. The CDR3 spells CAITSARAGVSYNEQFF. CDR3 nucleotide sequence: TGTGCCATCACCTCCGCTCGGGCGGGAGTCTCCTACAATGAGCAGTTCTTC. This chain uses TRBV10-3 with TRBJ2-1; 7 nucleotides align to TRBD2. Germline-derived CDR1 and CDR2 are ENHRY and SYGVKD. This CDR3 has 17 amino acids. V lost 7 bases, J lost 0 bases, and 12 bases stayed unmatched.

At least ten counts were recorded for this clone. The genes are TRBV11-2 and TRBJ1-5, with 7 bases aligning to TRBD1. The germline V gene has CDR1 SGHAT and CDR2 FQNNGV. With V trimmed by 2 bases and J by 2 bases, 3 bases remained unmatched. This CDR3 has 15 residues. In nucleotides, the CDR3 is TGTGCCAGCAGCTTATGGGACAGCGGCAATCAGCCCCAGCATTTT. Translation: CASSLWDSGNQPQHF. Looking up the rest from reference TRBV11-2 and TRBJ1-5 gives the full variable domain: EAGVAQSPRYKIIEKRQSVAFWCNPISGHATLYWYQQILGQGPKLLIQFQNNGVVDDSQLPKDRFSAERLKGVDSTLKIQPAKLEDSAVYLCASSLWDSGNQPQHFGDGTRLSIL.

This clone was observed at least ten times. This rearrangement joins TRBV6-5 to TRBJ2-5, with TRBD1 matching 8 bases. Germline V gene lookup returns CDR1 MNHEY and CDR2 SVGAGI. There are 16 residues in the CDR3. The V gene end was trimmed by 0 bases and the J gene end by 2 bases; junction bases not matched to a gene: 5. CDR3 in amino acids: CASSYSGTGVQETQYF. In DNA form, the CDR3 reads TGTGCCAGCAGTTACTCGGGGACAGGAGTACAAGAGACCCAGTACTTC.